This T cell receptor (beta chain) comes out of a study of Ad26.COV2.S vaccination and SARS-CoV-2 variants. Treatment specified: approximately 18 received Ad26.COV2.S at low or high dose, single or two shots; 5 received placebo; per-sample allocation not given. On day 63 after the first injection, vaccine and placebo recipients gave samples. Here immunoSEQ multiplex PCR was the method, and the copy in TCRdb shows in-frame clones only, minus some. Of roughly 500,000 clones in the sample, about 83% were seen once. This clone came up many times. Germline V gene lookup returns CDR1 SGHTA and CDR2 FQGNSA. The CDR3 contains 16 residues. Trimming cost V 5 bases and J 7 bases; bases outside gene matches: 9.

The origin of this receptor is a person between 18 and 60 years old who received the Ad26.COV2.S COVID-19 vaccine or a placebo. This rearrangement joins TRBV7-2 to TRBJ1-6; 9 bases agree with TRBD1. Sequencing was performed on peripheral blood, taken in a trial of Ad26.COV2.S vaccine versus placebo. The CDR3: CASSPSTGGRNSPLHF. CDR3 coding DNA: TGTGCCAGCAGCCCATCTACAGGGGGCAGAAATTCACCCCTCCACTTT.